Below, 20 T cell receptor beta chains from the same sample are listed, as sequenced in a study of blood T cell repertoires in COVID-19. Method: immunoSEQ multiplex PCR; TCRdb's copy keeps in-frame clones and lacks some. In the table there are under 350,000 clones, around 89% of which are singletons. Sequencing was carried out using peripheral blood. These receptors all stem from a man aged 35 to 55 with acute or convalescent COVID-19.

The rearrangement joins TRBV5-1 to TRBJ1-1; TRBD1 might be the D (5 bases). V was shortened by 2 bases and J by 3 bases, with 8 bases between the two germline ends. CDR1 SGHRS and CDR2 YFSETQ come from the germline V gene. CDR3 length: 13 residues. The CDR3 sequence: CASSFQTDTEAFF. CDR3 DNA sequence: TGCGCCAGCAGCTTCCAGACAGACACTGAAGCTTTCTTT.

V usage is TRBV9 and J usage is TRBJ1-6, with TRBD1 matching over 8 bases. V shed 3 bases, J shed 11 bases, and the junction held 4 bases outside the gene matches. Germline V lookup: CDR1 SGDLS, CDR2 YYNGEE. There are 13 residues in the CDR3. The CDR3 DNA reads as TGTGCCAGCAGCGAAGACAGGGGTACACCCCTCCACTTT. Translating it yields CASSEDRGTPLHF. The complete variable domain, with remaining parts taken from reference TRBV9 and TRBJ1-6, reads DSGVTQTPKHLITATGQRVTLRCSPRSGDLSVYWYQQSLDQGLQFLIQYYNGEERAKGNILERFSAQQFPDLHSELNLSSLELGDSALYFCASSEDRGTPLHFGNGTRLTVT.

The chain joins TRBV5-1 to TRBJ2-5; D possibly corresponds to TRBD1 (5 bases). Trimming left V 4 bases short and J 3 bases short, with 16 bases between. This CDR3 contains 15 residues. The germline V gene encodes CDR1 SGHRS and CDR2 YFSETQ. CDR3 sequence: CASSPAQGWEETQYF. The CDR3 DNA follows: TGCGCCAGCAGCCCCGCTCAGGGATGGGAAGAGACCCAGTACTTC.

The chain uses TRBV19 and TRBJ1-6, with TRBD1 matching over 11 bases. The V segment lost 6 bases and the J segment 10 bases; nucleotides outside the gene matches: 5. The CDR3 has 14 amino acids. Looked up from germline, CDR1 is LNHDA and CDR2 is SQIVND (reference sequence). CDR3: CASRWTGGDSPLHF. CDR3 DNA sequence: TGTGCCAGTAGGTGGACAGGGGGCGACTCACCCCTCCACTTT.

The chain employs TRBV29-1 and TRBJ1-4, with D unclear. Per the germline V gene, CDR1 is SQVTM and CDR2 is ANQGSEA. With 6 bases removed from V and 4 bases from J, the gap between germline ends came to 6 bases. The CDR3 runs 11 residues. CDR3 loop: CSVWLNEKLFF. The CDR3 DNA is TGCAGCGTGTGGCTTAATGAAAAACTGTTTTTT. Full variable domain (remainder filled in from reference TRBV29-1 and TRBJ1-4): SAVISQKPSRDICQRGTSLTIQCQVDSQVTMMFWYRQQPGQSLTLIATANQGSEATYESGFVIDKFPISRPNLTFSTLTVSNMSPEDSSIYLCSVWLNEKLFFGSGTQLSVL.

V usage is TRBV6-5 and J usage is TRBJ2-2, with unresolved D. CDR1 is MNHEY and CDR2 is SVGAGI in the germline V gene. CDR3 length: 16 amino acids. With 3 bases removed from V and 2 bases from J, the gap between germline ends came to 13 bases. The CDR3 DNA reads TGTGCCAGCAGTTATTGGTCGACACTTAACACCGGGGAGCTGTTTTTT. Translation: CASSYWSTLNTGELFF.

CDR3 nucleotide sequence: TGCGCCAGCAGCTTGCATGGCACAGATACGCAGTATTTT. Translation: CASSLHGTDTQYF. V and J are TRBV5-1 and TRBJ2-3; the D is unclear. The V gene lost 1 base and the J gene lost 1 base, with 4 bases spanning the gap. Germline V gives CDR1 SGHRS, CDR2 YFSETQ. This CDR3 region has 13 residues.

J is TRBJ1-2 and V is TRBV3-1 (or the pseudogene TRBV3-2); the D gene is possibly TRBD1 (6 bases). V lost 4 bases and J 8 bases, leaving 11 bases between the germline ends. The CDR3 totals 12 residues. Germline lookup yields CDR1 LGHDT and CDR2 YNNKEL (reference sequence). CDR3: CASSLPTGGYTF. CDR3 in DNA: TGTGCCAGCAGCCTTCCGACAGGCGGCTACACCTTC.

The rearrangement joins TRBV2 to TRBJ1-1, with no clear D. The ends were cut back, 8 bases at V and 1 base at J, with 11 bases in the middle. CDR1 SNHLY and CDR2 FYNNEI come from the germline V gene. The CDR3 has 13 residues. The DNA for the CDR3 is TGTGCCAGCCTCTATTTCGAGAACACTGAAGCTTTCTTT. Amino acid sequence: CASLYFENTEAFF.

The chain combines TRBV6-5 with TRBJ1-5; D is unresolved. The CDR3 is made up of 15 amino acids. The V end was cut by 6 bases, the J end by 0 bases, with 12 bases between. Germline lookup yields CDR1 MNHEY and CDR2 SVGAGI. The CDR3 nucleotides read TGTGCCAGCAGCTGGGGAGACTATAGCAATCAGCCCCAGCATTTT. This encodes CASSWGDYSNQPQHF.

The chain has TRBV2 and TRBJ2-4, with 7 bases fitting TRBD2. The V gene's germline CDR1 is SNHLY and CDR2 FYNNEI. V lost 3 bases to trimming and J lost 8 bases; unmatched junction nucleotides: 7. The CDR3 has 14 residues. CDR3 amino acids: CASSDPGGRDIQYF. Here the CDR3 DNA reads TGTGCCAGCAGTGATCCGGGGGGTCGGGACATTCAGTACTTC.

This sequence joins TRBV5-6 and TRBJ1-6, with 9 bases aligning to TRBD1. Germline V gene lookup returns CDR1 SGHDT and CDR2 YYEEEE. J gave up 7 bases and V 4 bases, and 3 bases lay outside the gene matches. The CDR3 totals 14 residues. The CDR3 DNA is TGTGCCAGCAGCGCGGACAGGGGAAATTCACCCCTCCACTTT. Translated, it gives CASSADRGNSPLHF.

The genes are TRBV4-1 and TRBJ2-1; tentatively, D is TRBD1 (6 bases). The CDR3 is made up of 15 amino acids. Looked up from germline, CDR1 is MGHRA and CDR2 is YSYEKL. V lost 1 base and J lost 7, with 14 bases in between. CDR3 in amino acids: CASSQGGLRGNEQFF. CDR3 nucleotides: TGCGCCAGCAGCCAAGGAGGATTAAGGGGGAATGAGCAGTTCTTC.

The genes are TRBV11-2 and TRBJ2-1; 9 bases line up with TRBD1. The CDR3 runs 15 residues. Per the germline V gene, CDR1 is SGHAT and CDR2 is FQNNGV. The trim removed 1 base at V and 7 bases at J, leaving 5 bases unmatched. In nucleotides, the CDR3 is TGTGCCAGCAGCTTAGGGGGACAGGGTAGGAATGAGCAGTTCTTC. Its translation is CASSLGGQGRNEQFF.

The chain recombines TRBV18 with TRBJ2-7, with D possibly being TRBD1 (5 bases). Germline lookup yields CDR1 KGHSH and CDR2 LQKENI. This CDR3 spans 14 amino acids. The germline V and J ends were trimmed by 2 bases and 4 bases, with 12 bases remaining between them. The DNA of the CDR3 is TGTGCCAGCTCACCATCCGCAGGGTTGTACGAGCAGTACTTC. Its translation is CASSPSAGLYEQYF.

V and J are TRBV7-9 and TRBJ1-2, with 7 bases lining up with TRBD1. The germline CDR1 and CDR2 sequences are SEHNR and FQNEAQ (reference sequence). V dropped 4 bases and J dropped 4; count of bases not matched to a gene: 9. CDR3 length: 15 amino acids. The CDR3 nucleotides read TGTGCCAGCAGCTGGCACGGACAGGAGGCCTATGGCTACACCTTC. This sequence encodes CASSWHGQEAYGYTF.

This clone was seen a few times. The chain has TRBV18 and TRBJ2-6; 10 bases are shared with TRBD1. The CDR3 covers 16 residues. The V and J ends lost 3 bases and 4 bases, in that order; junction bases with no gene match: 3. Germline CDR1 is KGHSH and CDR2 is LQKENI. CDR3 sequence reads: CASSPGTGAGANVLTF. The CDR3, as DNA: TGTGCCAGCTCACCCGGGACAGGGGCAGGGGCCAACGTCCTGACTTTC. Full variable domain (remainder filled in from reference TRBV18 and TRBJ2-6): NAGVMQNPRHLVRRRGQEARLRCSPMKGHSHVYWYRQLPEEGLKFMVYLQKENIIDESGMPKERFSAEFPKEGPSILRIQQVVRGDSAAYFCASSPGTGAGANVLTFGAGSRLTVL.

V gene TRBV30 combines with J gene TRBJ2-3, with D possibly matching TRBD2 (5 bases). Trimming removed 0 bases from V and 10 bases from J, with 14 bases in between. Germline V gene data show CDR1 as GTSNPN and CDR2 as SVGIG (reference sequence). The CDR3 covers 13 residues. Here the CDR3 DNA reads TGTGCCTGGAGTGTACGGACGGGATCGGCGCAGTATTTT. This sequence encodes CAWSVRTGSAQYF.

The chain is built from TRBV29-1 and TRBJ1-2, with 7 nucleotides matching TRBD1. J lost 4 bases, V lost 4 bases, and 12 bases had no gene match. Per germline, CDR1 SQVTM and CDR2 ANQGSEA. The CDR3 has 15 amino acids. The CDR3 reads CSVADTGATIYGYTF. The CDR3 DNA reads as TGCAGCGTTGCTGACACAGGGGCTACTATCTATGGCTACACCTTC.

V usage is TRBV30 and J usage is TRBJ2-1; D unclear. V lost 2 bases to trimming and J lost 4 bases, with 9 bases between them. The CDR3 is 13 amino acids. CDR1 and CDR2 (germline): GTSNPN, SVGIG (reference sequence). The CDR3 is CAWSTYTYNEQFF. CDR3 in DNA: TGTGCCTGGAGTACATACACGTACAATGAGCAGTTCTTC. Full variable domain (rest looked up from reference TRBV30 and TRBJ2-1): SQTIHQWPATLVQPVGSPLSLECTVEGTSNPNLYWYRQAAGRGLQLLFYSVGIGQISSEVPQNLSASRPQDRQFILSSKKLLLSDSGFYLCAWSTYTYNEQFFGPGTRLTVL.